A single sample is the source of the 28 T cell receptor beta chains below, sequenced in a study of blood T cell repertoires in COVID-19. Data came from immunoSEQ multiplex PCR; TCRdb stores just in-frame clones and leaves some out. In the table there are 88,000 or so clones, 65% to 85% of which are singletons. The sequencing sample was made of peripheral blood. All receptors derive from a man between 60 and 75 years old with acute or convalescent COVID-19.

The chain has TRBV28 and TRBJ1-1; no reliable D call. CDR3 size: 11 residues. The V gene's germline CDR1 is MDHEN and CDR2 SYDVKM. The germline V and J ends were trimmed by 3 bases and 3 bases, with 2 bases remaining between them. The CDR3 coding sequence is TGTGCCAGCAGTTTCTACACTGAAGCTTTCTTT. Translation: CASSFYTEAFF.

CDR3 sequence reads: CASTLDRGASEAFF. CDR3 DNA: TGTGCCAGCACACTAGACAGGGGGGCTTCTGAAGCTTTCTTT. The chain carries TRBV18 and TRBJ1-1; 9 bases fit TRBD1. The CDR3 extends over 14 amino acids. V dropped 8 bases and J dropped 6; count of bases not matched to a gene: 10. Germline assignment: CDR1 KGHSH and CDR2 LQKENI.

The chain links TRBV6-5 to TRBJ2-4, with D possibly TRBD2 on 5 matching bases. Germline V CDR1 and CDR2: MNHEY, SVGAGI. V was pared by 6 bases and J by 0 bases, with 9 bases between. The CDR3 length is 14 residues. The CDR3 bases are TGTGCCAGCAGGAGGGATCGAGCCAAAAACATTCAGTACTTC. It yields the protein CASRRDRAKNIQYF.

V usage is TRBV3-1 (or the pseudogene TRBV3-2) and J usage is TRBJ2-2, with TRBD1 identical over 7 bases. The germline CDR1 and CDR2 sequences are LGHDT and YNNKEL (reference sequence). The CDR3 runs to 14 residues. V was clipped by 4 bases and J by 4 bases; unmatched bases: 3. CDR3 residues: CASSPTGTTGELFF. CDR3 DNA: TGTGCCAGCAGCCCGACAGGGACCACCGGGGAGCTGTTTTTT.

This clone was recorded a few times. The chain combines TRBV10-3 with TRBJ2-3, with a tentative D call TRBD2 (6 bases). CDR3 length: 16 amino acids. In germline, CDR1 is ENHRY, CDR2 SYGVKD. Trimming took off 9 bases at V and 1 base at J, with 20 bases between the two ends. CDR3 sequence: CAMSRLKSGGTDTQYF. DNA of the CDR3: TGTGCCATGTCACGTCTAAAGTCGGGGGGCACAGATACGCAGTATTTT.

The V gene is TRBV6-2 or TRBV6-3, the J gene TRBJ2-2; TRBD1 matches at 10 bases. V lost 6 bases, J lost 7 bases, and 5 bases stayed unmatched. Germline-derived CDR1 and CDR2 are MNHEY and SVGEGT. CDR3 size: 14 residues. The CDR3 reads CASSLGQGVGELFF. DNA for the CDR3: TGTGCCAGCAGCCTTGGACAGGGGGTCGGGGAGCTGTTTTTT.

The chain couples TRBV15 to TRBJ1-5; no clear D gene. This CDR3 is 15 amino acids long. V shed 1 base and J shed 7 bases, with 14 bases lying between them. The germline V gene has CDR1 LNHNV and CDR2 YYDKDF (reference sequence). In DNA form, the CDR3 reads TGTGCCACCAGCAGAGGAGGCGTTACCGACCAGCCCCAGCATTTT. It codes for CATSRGGVTDQPQHF.

The chain uses TRBV10-3 and TRBJ1-5, with D maybe TRBD1 (6 bases). Trimming stripped 2 bases from V and 3 bases from J, with 14 bases between. This CDR3 is 16 amino acids long. CDR1 is ENHRY and CDR2 is SYGVKD in the germline V gene. The CDR3 region is CAISEGMDSSNQPQHF. The DNA of the CDR3 is TGTGCCATCAGTGAGGGCATGGACAGCTCCAATCAGCCCCAGCATTTT.

This chain joins TRBV7-6 and TRBJ2-5; 7 bases are shared with TRBD1. Losses at the gene ends were 3 bases for V and 3 bases for J; bases not matched to a gene: 4. CDR1 and CDR2 (germline): SGHVS, FNYEAQ. The CDR3 runs 14 residues. CDR3: CASSFTGVKETQYF. The CDR3 DNA reads as TGTGCCAGCAGCTTTACAGGGGTGAAAGAGACCCAGTACTTC.

The rearrangement joins TRBV27 to TRBJ1-5, with 8 bases aligning to TRBD1. J was trimmed by 0 bases and V by 5 bases; bases with no gene match: 12. CDR1 is MNHEY, CDR2 SMNVEV, per germline (reference sequence). This CDR3 has 18 residues. Here the CDR3 reads CASSLGTGGEYSNQPQHF. As DNA, the CDR3 is TGTGCCAGCAGTCTAGGGACAGGAGGCGAATATAGCAATCAGCCCCAGCATTTT.

The chain couples TRBV6-2 or TRBV6-3 to TRBJ1-2, with TRBD1 identical over 10 bases. V dropped 4 bases and J dropped 2; count of bases not matched to a gene: 4. Germline V gene sequence: CDR1 MNHEY, CDR2 SVGEGT. This CDR3 comprises 15 residues. The CDR3 nucleotides read TGTGCCAGCAGTTCCCCGGGACAGGGGAACTATGGCTACACCTTC. Its translation: CASSSPGQGNYGYTF.

The genes are TRBV19 and TRBJ1-1; D is unresolved. Germline loops: CDR1 LNHDA, CDR2 SQIVND (reference sequence). The germline V and J ends were trimmed by 3 bases and 5 bases, with 7 bases remaining between them. This CDR3 has 12 residues. Written as DNA, the CDR3 is TGTGCCAGTAGTATCCGGGATACTGAAGCTTTCTTT. Translating it yields CASSIRDTEAFF.

This clone was observed once. V usage is TRBV6-1 and J usage is TRBJ2-7; 13 bases are a match to TRBD2. CDR1 is MNHNS, CDR2 SASEGT, per germline. The V gene end was trimmed by 5 bases and the J gene end by 0 bases; junction bases not matched to a gene: 4. This CDR3 is 16 amino acids long. CDR3 coding DNA: TGTGCCAGCAGTCAAGGGACTAGCGGGATCTCCTACGAGCAGTACTTC. It encodes CASSQGTSGISYEQYF.

The gene calls are TRBV7-2 and TRBJ1-1; 8 nucleotides align to TRBD1. With V trimmed by 4 bases and J by 1 base, 5 bases remained unmatched. The germline V gene encodes CDR1 SGHTA and CDR2 FQGNSA. The CDR3 length is 15 residues. The CDR3 bases are TGTGCCAGCAGCTCCAGGACAGGGTGGAACACTGAAGCTTTCTTT. Amino acid sequence: CASSSRTGWNTEAFF.

This chain connects TRBV3-1 (or the pseudogene TRBV3-2) to TRBJ1-2; 7 bases are a match to TRBD1. Germline CDR1 LGHDT, CDR2 YNNKEL (reference sequence). The CDR3 length is 15 residues. V gave up 4 bases and J gave up 2 bases; unmatched junction bases: 7. Here the CDR3 reads CASSRNDRVNYGYTF. Here the CDR3 DNA reads TGTGCCAGCAGCCGGAACGACAGGGTAAACTATGGCTACACCTTC.

There are a few counts of this clone. This chain uses TRBV6-2 or TRBV6-3 with TRBJ2-7, with D perhaps matching TRBD1 (5 bases). CDR1 and CDR2 (germline): MNHEY, SVGEGT. The CDR3 runs to 13 residues. The germline V and J ends were trimmed by 4 bases and 6 bases, with 13 bases remaining between them. The CDR3 sequence: CASSSTTGSEQYF. CDR3 DNA sequence: TGTGCCAGCAGTTCCACTACAGGTTCCGAGCAGTACTTC.

The chain combines TRBV5-8 with TRBJ2-1; D perhaps matches TRBD1 (7 bases). This CDR3 contains 14 residues. Trimming left V 7 bases short and J 0 bases short, with 11 bases between. Germline V gene sequence: CDR1 SGHTS, CDR2 YDEGEE. This chain's CDR3 is CASHQGGSYNEQFF. The CDR3 bases are TGTGCCAGCCACCAGGGGGGCTCCTACAATGAGCAGTTCTTC.

The chain is built from TRBV5-1 and TRBJ1-5; 8 nucleotides agree with TRBD1. The V and J ends lost 3 bases and 5 bases, in that order; junction bases with no gene match: 4. This CDR3 has 14 amino acids. Germline loops: CDR1 SGHRS, CDR2 YFSETQ. DNA of the CDR3: TGCGCCAGCAGCTGGACAGGGCTGGATCAGCCCCAGCATTTT. Its translation: CASSWTGLDQPQHF.

In its sample, this clone was seen a few times. This sequence joins TRBV6-5 and TRBJ2-7; the D is unclear. This CDR3 is 15 amino acids long. The V gene's germline CDR1 is MNHEY and CDR2 SVGAGI. The V end was cut by 0 bases, the J end by 2 bases, with 11 bases between. The CDR3 reads CASSYSSPRTYEQYF. CDR3 nucleotide sequence: TGTGCCAGCAGTTACTCTTCACCCAGGACCTACGAGCAGTACTTC.

In nucleotides, the CDR3 is TGTGCCAGCGGCGGGACAGTTTCACCCCTCCACTTT. Amino acids: CASGGTVSPLHF. The J gene is TRBJ1-6, the V gene TRBV25-1; TRBD1 aligns across 7 bases. V dropped 8 bases and J dropped 9; count of bases not matched to a gene: 4. The length of the CDR3 is 12 residues. CDR1 and CDR2 from the germline V gene are MGHDK and SYGVNS. Together with reference TRBV25-1 and TRBJ1-6, the CDR3 gives the full variable domain: EADIYQTPRYLVIGTGKKITLECSQTMGHDKMYWYQQDPGMELHLIHYSYGVNSTEKGDLSSESTVSRIRTEHFPLTLESARPSHTSQYLCASGGTVSPLHFGNGTRLTVT.

The genes are TRBV5-1 and TRBJ2-2; the D gene is possibly TRBD1 (6 bases). The germline V gene encodes CDR1 SGHRS and CDR2 YFSETQ. V lost 1 base to trimming and J lost 4 bases, with 26 bases between them. This CDR3 is built from 20 residues. CDR3 DNA sequence: TGCGCCAGCAGCTTGAAACTCCGGGACAACCCCGGAGGAGTCACCGGGGAGCTGTTTTTT. The encoded protein is CASSLKLRDNPGGVTGELFF.

This sequence joins TRBV19 and TRBJ2-6; D perhaps matches TRBD1 (6 bases). The CDR3 contains 18 residues. Between the trimmed V and J ends, which lost 9 bases and 0 bases, there was a span of 21 bases. The germline V gene encodes CDR1 LNHDA and CDR2 SQIVND (reference sequence). CDR3 DNA: TGTGCCAGCAGCGCTAGACAGGTCCTCCTCTCTGGGGCCAACGTCCTGACTTTC. It codes for CASSARQVLLSGANVLTF.

V usage is TRBV10-1 and J usage is TRBJ2-5, with a tentative D call TRBD2 (7 bases). The V end was cut by 6 bases, the J end by 2 bases, with 19 bases between. Germline assignment: CDR1 WNHNN and CDR2 SYGVQD (reference sequence). The CDR3 consists of 16 residues. CDR3 coding DNA: TGCGCCAGCAGCGCCCAATCGGGGGGCCCACAAGAGACCCAGTACTTC. Protein product: CASSAQSGGPQETQYF.

The gene calls are TRBV28 and TRBJ1-1; no firm D call. This CDR3 comprises 17 residues. The V end was cut by 3 bases, the J end by 1 base, with 18 bases between. CDR1 is MDHEN, CDR2 SYDVKM, per germline. DNA of the CDR3: TGTGCCAGCAGTTTGTTGGGCACGGATACAGAGAACACTGAAGCTTTCTTT. Translation: CASSLLGTDTENTEAFF.

This clone was recorded only once. This chain uses TRBV27 with TRBJ2-7; tentatively, D is TRBD1 (7 bases). V was clipped by 2 bases and J by 3 bases, with 17 bases between them. The CDR3 is 16 amino acids. Germline V gives CDR1 MNHEY, CDR2 SMNVEV (reference sequence). The DNA of the CDR3 is TGTGCCAGCAGTTTAGTCCAGGGGGGCCTCCACTACGAGCAGTACTTC. It yields the protein CASSLVQGGLHYEQYF.

The V call is TRBV19, the J call TRBJ2-5; unclear D gene. V lost 8 bases, J lost 9 bases, and 16 bases lay in between. CDR1 and CDR2 from the germline V gene are LNHDA and SQIVND (reference sequence). The CDR3 extends over 12 amino acids. The CDR3 loop is CASVSNEAAQYF. The CDR3 DNA reads as TGTGCCAGTGTGTCGAATGAGGCGGCCCAGTACTTC. The variable domain in full, with the rest retrieved from reference TRBV19 and TRBJ2-5, is DGGITQSPKYLFRKEGQNVTLSCEQNLNHDAMYWYRQDPGQGLRLIYYSQIVNDFQKGDIAEGYSVSREKKESFPLTVTSAQKNPTAFYLCASVSNEAAQYFGPGTRLLVL.

This clone was counted a few times. The CDR3, as DNA: TGCGCCAGCAGACGTCAAGGGGTGAACACTGAAGCTTTCTTT. Protein: CASRRQGVNTEAFF. The chain couples TRBV4-1 to TRBJ1-1; TRBD1 is a possible D gene (5 bases). Deletions cut 6 bases from V and 0 bases from J, with 11 bases between. Germline V gene lookup returns CDR1 MGHRA and CDR2 YSYEKL. The CDR3 covers 14 residues.

The chain couples TRBV25-1 to TRBJ2-5; TRBD1 might be the D (5 bases). V was cut by 0 bases and J by 2 bases, with 7 bases left in between. Germline values: CDR1 MGHDK, CDR2 SYGVNS. This CDR3 spans 14 amino acids. The CDR3 region is CASSEYRTQETQYF. The CDR3 nucleotides are TGTGCCAGCAGTGAATACAGGACACAAGAGACCCAGTACTTC.